This T cell receptor (beta chain) came from a study of CD8 T cells in Susac syndrome. Whole-study findings and limits: A relatively small number of individuals underwent TCR sequencing and HLA analysis.

Sequencing targeted TCR beta in blood CD8+ and CD4+ T cells. The CDR3 totals 15 residues. Germline CDR1 and CDR2: LNHDA and SQIVND (reference sequence). The V end was cut by 3 bases, the J end by 0 bases, with 11 bases between. Details on this clonotype: The antigen is unknown.

RNA, at about 0.5 to 1 ug, was reverse transcribed with random hexamers. MiXCR was run by TCRdb on the immunoSEQ multiplex PCR reads, yielding one entry per CDR3 protein. This repertoire shows about 250,000 distinct CDR3 sequences, just over 90% found once; its top ten account for 0.055% to 0.075%. This sequence originates from a human donor with multiple sclerosis. Sequencing was performed on CD4+ T cells from PBMCs. The chain recombines TRBV19 with TRBJ2-5; D is perhaps TRBD2 (6 bases). The CDR3 sequence: CASSMVAGNQETQYF. The CDR3 DNA sequence: TGTGCCAGTAGTATGGTGGCGGGGAACCAAGAGACCCAGTACTTC.